Listed here are 18 T cell receptor beta chains from one sample, sequenced in a study of T cells after yellow fever vaccination. TCRdb redid the calling of the 5' RACE reads with MiXCR, one entry per CDR3 protein. The sample records roughly 300,000 distinct CDR3 sequences, 7% to 10% being singletons. The sequences come from PBMCs, collected about 49 days after the first yellow fever vaccination. These receptor sequences come from a man in his late teens or twenties who received the YFV17D yellow fever vaccine.

The V gene is TRBV30, the J gene TRBJ1-5; D is possibly TRBD1 (5 bases). The CDR3 runs 13 residues. V was clipped by 5 bases and J by 1 base, with 9 bases between them. Per the germline V gene, CDR1 is GTSNPN and CDR2 is SVGIG (reference sequence). CDR3 DNA: TGTGCCTGGGACAGCTCGAGCAATCAGCCCCAGCATTTT. This gives the protein CAWDSSSNQPQHF.

This clonotype was counted between two and nine times. J is TRBJ2-5 and V is TRBV5-6; D gene uncertain. Germline CDR1 SGHDT, CDR2 YYEEEE. This CDR3 region has 13 residues. Trimming removed 4 bases from V and 0 bases from J, with 7 bases in between. The CDR3 reads CASSPMYQETQYF. The CDR3 coding sequence is TGTGCCAGCAGCCCGATGTACCAAGAGACCCAGTACTTC.

The chain links TRBV12-3 or TRBV12-4 to TRBJ2-3, with 8 bases lining up with TRBD1. This CDR3 is built from 14 residues. After removal of 5 bases from V and 6 bases from J, the junction contained 7 bases not matched to a gene. The CDR3 DNA sequence: TGTGCCAGCAGTCGGAGGGACAGGCCTGATACGCAGTATTTT. Residues: CASSRRDRPDTQYF.

This clonotype was detected many times. V gene TRBV12-3 or TRBV12-4 combines with J gene TRBJ1-1; D uncertain. The CDR3 length is 14 residues. Between the trimmed V and J ends, which lost 4 bases and 1 base, there was a span of 10 bases. CDR3 region: CASSSRRTNTEAFF. The CDR3 nucleotides read TGTGCCAGCAGTTCTCGGCGAACGAACACTGAAGCTTTCTTT.

The chain has TRBV5-1 and TRBJ2-5, with a possible D match to TRBD1 (6 bases). V lost 2 bases, J lost 4 bases, and 15 bases lay in between. The CDR3 has 15 residues. Germline loops: CDR1 SGHRS, CDR2 YFSETQ. CDR3 sequence reads: CASSFGTPETETQYF. The CDR3 coding sequence is TGCGCCAGCAGCTTCGGGACACCCGAGACAGAGACCCAGTACTTC. Full variable domain (remainder filled in from reference TRBV5-1 and TRBJ2-5): KAGVTQTPRYLIKTRGQQVTLSCSPISGHRSVSWYQQTPGQGLQFLFEYFSETQRNKGNFPGRFSGRQFSNSRSEMNVSTLELGDSALYLCASSFGTPETETQYFGPGTRLLVL.

This clonotype turned up a few times. The chain combines TRBV6-5 with TRBJ2-7; the D gene is possibly TRBD1 (5 bases). Germline loops: CDR1 MNHEY, CDR2 SVGAGI. The length of the CDR3 is 16 residues. The V end lost 5 bases, the J end lost 2 bases, and 19 bases lay between the germline ends. CDR3: CASSHHLNGHAYEQYF. The CDR3 DNA reads TGTGCCAGCAGTCACCACCTAAACGGACACGCCTACGAGCAGTACTTC.

The chain carries TRBV12-3 or TRBV12-4 and TRBJ1-6, with a tentative D call TRBD1 (5 bases). The CDR3 has 15 amino acids. The V and J ends lost 0 bases and 10 bases respectively, with 13 bases between them. CDR3 region: CASSLAQRGRSPLHF. Here the CDR3 DNA reads TGTGCCAGCAGTTTAGCGCAAAGGGGTCGGTCACCCCTCCACTTT.

In its sample, this clonotype was seen a few times. The chain has TRBV3-1 and TRBJ1-2; 10 bases align to TRBD1. The germline gives CDR1 LGHDT, CDR2 YNNKEL (reference sequence). The CDR3 totals 18 residues. Trimming at V came to 1 base and at J to 2 bases, leaving 10 bases not matched to a gene. The CDR3 DNA reads TGTGCCAGCAGCCAAGTGGGGGACAGGGGTCCCGAAAACTATGGCTACACCTTC. It encodes CASSQVGDRGPENYGYTF.

This clonotype was seen a few times. The chain carries TRBV5-1 and TRBJ1-5; tentative D call: TRBD1 (5 bases). The V end lost 4 bases, the J end lost 3 bases, and 11 bases lay between the germline ends. The CDR3 has 14 residues. In germline, CDR1 is SGHRS, CDR2 YFSETQ. This CDR3 reads CASSLGEPNQPQHF. CDR3 DNA: TGCGCCAGCAGCCTGGGGGAGCCCAATCAGCCCCAGCATTTT.

This clonotype was recorded a few times. J is TRBJ2-3 and V is TRBV4-3; 10 positions agree with TRBD2. With 1 base clipped from V and 0 bases from J, the junction kept 7 bases outside the gene matches. The CDR3 consists of 18 residues. Germline values: CDR1 LGHNA, CDR2 YSLEER. The CDR3 here is CASSQVIAGGLSTDTQYF. The CDR3 nucleotides read TGCGCCAGCAGCCAAGTAATAGCGGGGGGTCTTAGCACAGATACGCAGTATTTT.

This chain joins TRBV13 and TRBJ2-5, with 10 positions matching TRBD1. CDR3 size: 15 residues. Germline lookup yields CDR1 PRHDT and CDR2 FYEKMQ (reference sequence). V shed 5 bases and J 3 bases; nucleotides not matched to a gene: 6. The DNA for the CDR3 is TGTGCCAGCAGCCGGACCGGGACAGGGGAAGAGACCCAGTACTTC. It encodes CASSRTGTGEETQYF. Drawing the rest from reference TRBV13 and TRBJ2-5, the complete variable domain is AAGVIQSPRHLIKEKRETATLKCYPIPRHDTVYWYQQGPGQDPQFLISFYEKMQSDKGSIPDRFSAQQFSDYHSELNMSSLELGDSALYFCASSRTGTGEETQYFGPGTRLLVL.

This clonotype was found a few times. The V and J genes are TRBV18 and TRBJ2-7; D remains unclear. V was pared by 6 bases and J by 7 bases, with 22 bases between. Germline CDR1 is KGHSH and CDR2 is LQKENI. This CDR3 comprises 15 residues. The DNA for the CDR3 is TGTGCCAGCTCCCCCCTAAGGTCCCACCTGGGAGAGCAGTACGTC. Translating gives CASSPLRSHLGEQYV.

This clonotype has more than one count but fewer than ten. This rearrangement joins TRBV5-1 to TRBJ1-6; 8 bases match TRBD1. V gave up 6 bases and J gave up 6 bases; unmatched junction bases: 11. The CDR3 has 16 residues. From germline, CDR1 is SGHRS and CDR2 YFSETQ. The chain's CDR3 is CASTSWAQGANSPLHF. In DNA, the CDR3 is TGCGCCAGCACCTCTTGGGCCCAGGGGGCTAATTCACCCCTCCACTTT.

This clonotype was recorded a few times. V is TRBV3-1 and J is TRBJ2-3; 7 positions match TRBD1. This CDR3 contains 15 residues. Trimming removed 1 base from V and 3 bases from J; junction bases left unmatched: 4. CDR1 and CDR2 from the germline V gene are LGHDT and YNNKEL (reference sequence). Here the CDR3 DNA reads TGTGCCAGCAGCCAAGGCGGCAGGGGGACAGATACGCAGTATTTT. It specifies CASSQGGRGTDTQYF.

The V call is TRBV15, the J call TRBJ2-5, with D unresolved. The CDR3 is 14 residues long. Trimming took off 1 base at V and 5 bases at J, with 11 bases between the two ends. Germline V gene lookup returns CDR1 LNHNV and CDR2 YYDKDF (reference sequence). The CDR3 sequence: CATSRGLHEETQYF. CDR3 in DNA: TGTGCCACCAGCAGAGGTCTACATGAGGAGACCCAGTACTTC.

This clonotype was counted a few times. This chain joins TRBV20-1 and TRBJ2-2; TRBD2 is a possible D gene (6 bases). The CDR3 length is 16 residues. In germline, CDR1 is DFQATT, CDR2 SNEGSKA (reference sequence). V gave up 0 bases and J gave up 6 bases, with 17 bases separating them. As DNA, the CDR3 is TGCAGTGCTAGAGATCCTCGCGGGGTCAAGGCCGGGGAGCTGTTTTTT. As protein: CSARDPRGVKAGELFF.

The chain uses TRBV15 and TRBJ2-7, with D unclear. This CDR3 has 13 amino acids. The germline gives CDR1 LNHNV, CDR2 YYDKDF (reference sequence). The V end lost 4 bases, the J end lost 4 bases, and 11 bases lay between the germline ends. This CDR3 is CATSTGFEYEQYF. The CDR3 DNA reads as TGTGCCACCAGCACCGGTTTCGAATACGAGCAGTACTTC.

In its sample, this clonotype was seen a few times. This chain connects TRBV20-1 to TRBJ2-1; possible D gene TRBD1, 6 bases. CDR1 and CDR2 (germline): DFQATT, SNEGSKA (reference sequence). The CDR3 spans 14 residues. V was shortened by 5 bases and J by 4 bases, with 15 bases between the two germline ends. In DNA, the CDR3 is TGCAGTGCTGAGGTTTGGCAGGGGTACAATGAGCAGTTCTTC. Encoded protein: CSAEVWQGYNEQFF.